Listed below are T cell receptor beta chains from one sample, sequenced in a study of technical replicates of blood from a few donors. The table came from immunoSEQ multiplex PCR; TCRdb's copy has only in-frame clones and leaves some out. The sample has 67,000 or so clones; less than 97% are singletons. Source material: T cells isolated from PBMCs. The receptors originated from a human donor in good health. CDR3s include the opening cysteine and the closing phenylalanine or tryptophan. D genes are given only for firm matches. Clone size is stated in some rows and not others, as once, few, many or a class when expanded.

j_call v_call clone_size d_call cdr3_nt cdr3_aa
TRBJ2-7 TRBV28 - TRBD2 TGTGCCAGCAGTATGAGCGGGAGACGGTACGAGCAGTACTTC CASSMSGRRYEQYF
TRBJ1-5 TRBV28 few - TGTGCCAGCAGTTCGGTAGGAAGGGGCGATCAGCCCCAGCATTTT CASSSVGRGDQPQHF
TRBJ2-1 TRBV9 - - TGTGCCAGCAGCGTTACTACTAGCTCCTACAATGAGCAGTTCTTC CASSVTTSSYNEQFF
TRBJ2-2 TRBV28 - - TGTGCCAGTGGGAGGACCGGGGAGCTGTTTTTT CASGRTGELFF
TRBJ2-1 TRBV5-8 - TRBD2 TGTGCCAGCAGCGGACTAGCGGGGTACAATGAGCAGTTCTTC CASSGLAGYNEQFF
TRBJ1-1 TRBV6-1 once - TGTGCCAGCAGTGAGGCCGACAAGTGGGCTGAAGCTTTCTTT CASSEADKWAEAFF
TRBJ1-3 TRBV6-5 - - TGTGCCAGCAGTTACTCGGGCAACTCTGGAAACACCATATATTTT CASSYSGNSGNTIYF
TRBJ1-4 TRBV9 few - TGTGCCAGCAGCTTGGGACCCGGGATCCAGGGGGAAAAACTGTTTTTT CASSLGPGIQGEKLFF
TRBJ1-5 TRBV21-1 - - TGTGCCAGCAGCAAAGATTTCAGGGGGCGTCAGCCCCAGCATTTT CASSKDFRGRQPQHF
TRBJ2-1 TRBV19 - TRBD1 TGTGCCAGTACCTGGGGACAGAACAATGAGCAGTTCTTC CASTWGQNNEQFF
TRBJ1-3 TRBV6-1 - - TGTGCCAGCAGTGAACTTGCAGGCTCTGGAAACACCATATATTTT CASSELAGSGNTIYF
TRBJ1-1 TRBV28 - - TGTGCCAGCAGCCCCAACACCCGAGCAGGGTTTGGTACTGAAGCTTTCTTT CASSPNTRAGFGTEAFF
TRBJ2-4 TRBV11-2 - - TGTGCCAGCAGCTTAGGAAATCCCCCGCGGCCAAACATTCAGTACTTC CASSLGNPPRPNIQYF
TRBJ2-5 TRBV29-1 - TRBD1 TGCAGCGCCGGACAGGTAACGCAAGAGACCCAGTACTTC CSAGQVTQETQYF
TRBJ2-1 TRBV4-1 - TRBD2 TGCGCCAGCAGCCAAGGACTAGCGGGGCGATACAATGAGCAGTTCTTC CASSQGLAGRYNEQFF
TRBJ1-6 TRBV6-1 once - TGTGCCAGCAGTGAAGAATCCCTTCTGGTAGTGGCCCTCCACTTT CASSEESLLVVALHF
TRBJ1-5 TRBV5-1 - - TGCGCCAGCAGCTGGAAAAACTCGGGACAGCCCCAGCATTTT CASSWKNSGQPQHF
TRBJ2-7 TRBV10-3 - - TGTGCCATCAGGGACAGTACCTACGAGCAGTACTTC CAIRDSTYEQYF
TRBJ1-2 TRBV6-5 once - TGTGCCAGCAGTTCCCGGGGGGGGCCGGGGGGCTACACCTTC CASSSRGGPGGYTF
TRBJ2-3 TRBV7-9 - - TGTGCCAGCAGCCCAGAGGGTTCAGATACGCAGTATTTT CASSPEGSDTQYF
TRBJ2-7 TRBV4-1 - - TGCGCCAGCAGCCAAGCCCCAACAGGGTCCTCCTACGAGCAGTACTTC CASSQAPTGSSYEQYF
TRBJ2-7 TRBV7-9 - - TGTGCCAGCAGCTTGGGCGGGGACGAGCAGTACTTC CASSLGGDEQYF
TRBJ2-7 TRBV28 - - TGTGCCAGCAGTTCACCGGGACTTGTTTCCTACGAGCAGTACTTC CASSSPGLVSYEQYF
TRBJ1-1 TRBV19 - - TGTGCCAGTTTCGCGGGTGAAGCTTTCTTT CASFAGEAFF
TRBJ2-7 TRBV11-3 - TRBD2 TGTGCCAGCAGCTTAGTGTTAGCGGGGGGGTATAGCTCCTACGAGCAGTACTTC CASSLVLAGGYSSYEQYF
TRBJ1-1 TRBV5-6 once - TGTGCCAGCACTAGCGGAGGGCGTGAAGCTTTCTTT CASTSGGREAFF
TRBJ1-2 TRBV6-5 - TRBD1 TGTGCCAGCAGCAAGACAGGGGGCGCTCCCTATGGCTACACCTTC CASSKTGGAPYGYTF
TRBJ2-7 TRBV14 - - TGTGCCAGCAGCCCACACTCCTACGAGCAGTACTTC CASSPHSYEQYF
TRBJ2-1 TRBV6-4 - - TGTGCCAGCAGTTCAGGGGTGGGGAATGAGCAGTTCTTC CASSSGVGNEQFF
TRBJ1-1 TRBV19 few TRBD1 TGTGCCAGTAGTATAGGGCAGGGGGACACTGAAGCTTTCTTT CASSIGQGDTEAFF
TRBJ2-5 TRBV7-9 - - TGTGCCAGCATCCGCTCGCGGGTAGCGGAGCAAGAGACCCAGTACTTC CASIRSRVAEQETQYF
TRBJ2-7 TRBV29-1 - - TGCAGCGTACGGGGAACTTCCTACGAGCAGTACTTC CSVRGTSYEQYF
TRBJ2-1 TRBV2 - - TGTGCCAGCAGTGAATTACCCCAGGGGTCGAGCTCCTACAATGAGCAGTTCTTC CASSELPQGSSSYNEQFF
TRBJ2-2 TRBV6-1 - TRBD1 TGTGCCAGCAGTGTACACCGGGACAGTAACACCGGGGAGCTGTTTTTT CASSVHRDSNTGELFF
TRBJ2-7 TRBV5-1 - - TGCGCCAGCAGCCCAGAAATCATCTACGAGCAGTACTTC CASSPEIIYEQYF
TRBJ1-2 TRBV10-2 - - TGCGCCAGCAGCTCGGACAGCTATGGCTACACCTTC CASSSDSYGYTF